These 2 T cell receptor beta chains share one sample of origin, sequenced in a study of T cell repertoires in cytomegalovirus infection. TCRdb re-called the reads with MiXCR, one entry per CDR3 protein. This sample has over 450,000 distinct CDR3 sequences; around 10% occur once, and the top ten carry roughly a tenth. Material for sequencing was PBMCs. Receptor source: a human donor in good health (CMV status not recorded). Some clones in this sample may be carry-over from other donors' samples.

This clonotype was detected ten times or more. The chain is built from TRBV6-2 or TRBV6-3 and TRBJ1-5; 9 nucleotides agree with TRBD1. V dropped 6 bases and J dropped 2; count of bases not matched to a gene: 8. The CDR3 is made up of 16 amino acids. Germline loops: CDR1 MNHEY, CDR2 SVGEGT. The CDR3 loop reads CASSQGQGLGNQPQHF. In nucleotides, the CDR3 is TGTGCCAGCAGCCAGGGACAGGGTTTAGGCAATCAGCCCCAGCATTTT.

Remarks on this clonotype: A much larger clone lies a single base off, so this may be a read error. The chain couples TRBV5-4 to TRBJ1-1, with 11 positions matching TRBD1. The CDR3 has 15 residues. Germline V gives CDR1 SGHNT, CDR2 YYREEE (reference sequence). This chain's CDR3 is CASSSGQGAVTEAIF. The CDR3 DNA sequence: TGTGCCAGCAGCTCAGGACAGGGGGCAGTCACTGAAGCTATCTTT.